The present TCR beta chain was sequenced within a study of blood T cell repertoires in COVID-19. Study-wide background: COVID-19 samples collected from the United States, Italy and Spain covered acute and convalescent phases. T cells, B-cell-depleted T cells, or PBMCs provided the cDNA or gDNA that served as material.

Authors' methods: How many nucleated cells were present was estimated from reference gene primer amplification. Method: immunoSEQ multiplex PCR; TCRdb's copy keeps in-frame clones and lacks some. D and trimming were read from the DNA, whereas the V and J calls and clone size are those reported in that table. The sample lists under 200,000 clones; 86% were seen once. Trimming cost V 3 bases and J 5 bases; bases outside gene matches: 8. The V gene's germline CDR1 is LNHDA and CDR2 SQIVND (reference sequence). CDR3 length equals 15 residues. Sequencing was performed on peripheral blood. This receptor was identified in a woman older than 75 in a cohort sampled during active or convalescent COVID-19. The rearrangement uses TRBV19 and TRBJ1-1; 8 nucleotides line up with TRBD1. The DNA of the CDR3 is TGTGCCAGTAGTATCCGACAGGGGCGAGGTACTGAAGCTTTCTTT. This codes for CASSIRQGRGTEAFF.